This T cell receptor (beta chain) was captured by sequencing in a study of blood T cell repertoires in COVID-19. Study-wide background: The study drew acute and convalescent COVID-19 samples from the United States, Italy and Spain. Nucleic acid was either cDNA or gDNA, and it came from T cells, B-cell-depleted T cells, or PBMCs.

Original methodology: Reference gene primer amplification gave estimated nucleated cell counts. TCRdb's table, derived via immunoSEQ multiplex PCR, lists solely in-frame clones and lacks some. D and trimming come from the DNA, and the V and J calls and clone size come from that table. The sample holds roughly 120,000 clones, around 79% seen once. The junction had 6 bases not matched to a gene; V was cut back by 0 bases and J by 1 base. Germline V CDR1 and CDR2: SGHRS, YFSETQ. This CDR3 is built from 16 residues. The sequence was obtained from a woman of 80 years or more with active or convalescent COVID-19. V usage is TRBV5-1 and J usage is TRBJ1-1, with TRBD1 matching over 7 bases. Sample: peripheral blood. CDR3 region: CASSLAYRGRNTEAFF. DNA for the CDR3: TGCGCCAGCAGCTTGGCCTACAGGGGTAGGAACACTGAAGCTTTCTTT. The entire variable domain, with the rest obtained from reference TRBV5-1 and TRBJ1-1, is as follows: KAGVTQTPRYLIKTRGQQVTLSCSPISGHRSVSWYQQTPGQGLQFLFEYFSETQRNKGNFPGRFSGRQFSNSRSEMNVSTLELGDSALYLCASSLAYRGRNTEAFFGQGTRLTVV.